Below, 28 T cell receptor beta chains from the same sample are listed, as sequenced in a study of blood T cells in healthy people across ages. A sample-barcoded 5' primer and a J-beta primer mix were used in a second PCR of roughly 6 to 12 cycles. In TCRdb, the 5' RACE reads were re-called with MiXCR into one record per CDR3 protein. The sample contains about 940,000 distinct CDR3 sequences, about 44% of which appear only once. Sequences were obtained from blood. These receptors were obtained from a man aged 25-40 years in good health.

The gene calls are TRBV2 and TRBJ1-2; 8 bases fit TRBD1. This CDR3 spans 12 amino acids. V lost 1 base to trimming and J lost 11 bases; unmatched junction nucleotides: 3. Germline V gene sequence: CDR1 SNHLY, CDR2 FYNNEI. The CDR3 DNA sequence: TGTGCCAGCAGTGAAGGGGACAGGAGGTACACCTTC. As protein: CASSEGDRRYTF. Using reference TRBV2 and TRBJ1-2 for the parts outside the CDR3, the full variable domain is EPEVTQTPSHQVTQMGQEVILRCVPISNHLYFYWYRQILGQKVEFLVSFYNNEISEKSEIFDDQFSVERPDGSNFTLKIRSTKLEDSAMYFCASSEGDRRYTFGSGTRLTVV.

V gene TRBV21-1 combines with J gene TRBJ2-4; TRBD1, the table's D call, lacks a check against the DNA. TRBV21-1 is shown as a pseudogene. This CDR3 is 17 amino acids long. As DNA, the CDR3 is TGTGCCAGCAGCAAAGAAGGCGCAGGGGTCCCCAAAAACATTCAGTACTTC. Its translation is CASSKEGAGVPKNIQYF.

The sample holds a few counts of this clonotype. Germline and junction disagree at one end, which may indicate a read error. CDR3 in DNA: TGCGCCAGCAGCCTCTCCGCTAGCGGCTCCTACAAGCAGTACTTC. Protein sequence: CASSLSASGSYKQYF. This sequence joins TRBV4-3 and TRBJ2-7, with 7 bases matching TRBD2. From germline, CDR1 is LGHNA and CDR2 YSLEER. The CDR3 covers 15 residues.

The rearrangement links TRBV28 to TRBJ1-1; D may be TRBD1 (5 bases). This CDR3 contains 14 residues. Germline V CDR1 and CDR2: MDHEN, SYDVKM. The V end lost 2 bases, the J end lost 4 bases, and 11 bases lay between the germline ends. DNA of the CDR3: TGTGCCAGCAGTTTAATAGCAGGGCGCACTGAAGCTTTCTTT. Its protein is CASSLIAGRTEAFF.

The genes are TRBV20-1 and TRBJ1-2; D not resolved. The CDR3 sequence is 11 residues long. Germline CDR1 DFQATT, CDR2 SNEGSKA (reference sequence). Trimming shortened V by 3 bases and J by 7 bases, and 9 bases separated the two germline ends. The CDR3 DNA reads TGCAGTGCTAGGGCGATGGGTGGCTACACCTTC. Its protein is CSARAMGGYTF.

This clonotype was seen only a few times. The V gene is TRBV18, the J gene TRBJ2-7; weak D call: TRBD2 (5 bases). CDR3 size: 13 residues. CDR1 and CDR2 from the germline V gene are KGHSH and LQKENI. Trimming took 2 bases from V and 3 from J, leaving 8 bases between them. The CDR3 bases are TGTGCCAGCTCACCAGAGGGTATCTACGAGCAGTACTTC. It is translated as CASSPEGIYEQYF.

The CDR3 loop is CASSSPTGENYGYTF. DNA of the CDR3: TGTGCCAGCAGTTCCCCGACAGGAGAGAACTATGGCTACACCTTC. The chain recombines TRBV27 with TRBJ1-2; tentatively, D is TRBD1 (6 bases). The CDR3 runs to 15 residues. Trimming shortened V by 4 bases and J by 2 bases, and 14 bases separated the two germline ends. The germline gives CDR1 MNHEY, CDR2 SMNVEV (reference sequence).

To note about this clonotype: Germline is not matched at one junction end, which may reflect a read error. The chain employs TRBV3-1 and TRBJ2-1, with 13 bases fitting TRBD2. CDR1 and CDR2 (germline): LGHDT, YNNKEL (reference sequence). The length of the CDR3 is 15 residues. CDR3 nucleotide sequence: TGTGCCAACAGCCTCACCGGGACTAGCGGGGAGGAACAGTTCTTC. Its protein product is CANSLTGTSGEEQFF.

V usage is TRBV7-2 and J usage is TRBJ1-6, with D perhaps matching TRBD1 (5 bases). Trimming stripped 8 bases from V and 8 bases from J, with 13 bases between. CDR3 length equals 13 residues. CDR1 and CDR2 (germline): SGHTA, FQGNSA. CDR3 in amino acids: CASGPQVDSPLHF. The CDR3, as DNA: TGTGCCAGCGGGCCACAGGTCGATTCACCCCTCCACTTT.

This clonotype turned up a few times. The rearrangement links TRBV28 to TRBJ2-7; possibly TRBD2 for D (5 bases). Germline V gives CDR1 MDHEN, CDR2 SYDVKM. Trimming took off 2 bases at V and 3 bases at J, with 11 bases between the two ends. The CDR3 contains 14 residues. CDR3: CASSLLRGYYEQYF. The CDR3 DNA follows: TGTGCCAGCAGTTTACTCCGAGGGTACTACGAGCAGTACTTC.

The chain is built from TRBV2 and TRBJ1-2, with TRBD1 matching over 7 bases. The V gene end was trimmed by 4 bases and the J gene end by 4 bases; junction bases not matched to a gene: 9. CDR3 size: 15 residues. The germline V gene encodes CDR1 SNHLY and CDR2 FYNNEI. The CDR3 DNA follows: TGTGCCAGCAGTGCGATGGAGGGGGCATTCTATGGCTACACCTTC. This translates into CASSAMEGAFYGYTF.

The CDR3 DNA reads TGTGCCAGCAGCCAAGAAGTAGGGACCTTTAATGAGCAGTTCTTC. Amino acids: CASSQEVGTFNEQFF. The chain has TRBV4-2 and TRBJ2-1, with D tentatively TRBD1 or TRBD2 (5 bases each). The CDR3 covers 15 residues. V was clipped by 0 bases and J by 7 bases, with 13 bases between them. Per germline, CDR1 LGHNA and CDR2 YNFKEQ.

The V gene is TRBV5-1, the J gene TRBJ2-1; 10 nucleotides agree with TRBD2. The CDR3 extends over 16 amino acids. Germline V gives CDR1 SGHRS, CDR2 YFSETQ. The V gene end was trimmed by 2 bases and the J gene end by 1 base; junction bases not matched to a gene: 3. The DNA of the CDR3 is TGCGCCAGCAGCTTTCTAGCGGGGGCTTCCTACAATGAGCAGTTCTTC. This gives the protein CASSFLAGASYNEQFF.

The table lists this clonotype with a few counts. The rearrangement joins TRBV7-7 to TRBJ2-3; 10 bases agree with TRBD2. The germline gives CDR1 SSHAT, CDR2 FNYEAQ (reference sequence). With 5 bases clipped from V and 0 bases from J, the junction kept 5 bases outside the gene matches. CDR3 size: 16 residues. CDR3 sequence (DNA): TGTGCCAGCAGCCCAGCGGGAGGGCCGAGCACAGATACGCAGTATTTT. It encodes CASSPAGGPSTDTQYF.

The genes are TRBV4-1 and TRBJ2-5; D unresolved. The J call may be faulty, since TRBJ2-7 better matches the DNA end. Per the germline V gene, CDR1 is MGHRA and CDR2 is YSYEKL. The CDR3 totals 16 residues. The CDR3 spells CASSQDWIANSYEQYF. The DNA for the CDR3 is TGCGCCAGCAGCCAAGATTGGATCGCCAACTCCTACGAGCAGTACTTC.

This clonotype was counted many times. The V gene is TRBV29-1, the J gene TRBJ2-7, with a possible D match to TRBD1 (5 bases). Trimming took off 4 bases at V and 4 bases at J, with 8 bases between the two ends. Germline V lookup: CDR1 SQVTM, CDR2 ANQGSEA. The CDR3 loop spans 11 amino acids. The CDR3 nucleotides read TGCAGCGTTGCCCAGGGTTACGAGCAGTACTTC. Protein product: CSVAQGYEQYF.

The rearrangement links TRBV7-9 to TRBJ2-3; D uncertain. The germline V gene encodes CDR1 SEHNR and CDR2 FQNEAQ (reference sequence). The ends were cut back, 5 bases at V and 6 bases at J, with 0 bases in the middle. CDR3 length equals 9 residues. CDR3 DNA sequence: TGTGCCAGCAGCGATACGCAGTATTTT. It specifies CASSDTQYF.

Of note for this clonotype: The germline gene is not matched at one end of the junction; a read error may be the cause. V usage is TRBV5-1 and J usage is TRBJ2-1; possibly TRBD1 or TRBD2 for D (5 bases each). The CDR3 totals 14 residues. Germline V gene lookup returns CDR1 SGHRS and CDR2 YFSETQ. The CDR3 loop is CASNRDGSYNGQFF. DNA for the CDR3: TGCGCCAGCAACCGGGACGGGTCCTACAATGGGCAGTTCTTC.

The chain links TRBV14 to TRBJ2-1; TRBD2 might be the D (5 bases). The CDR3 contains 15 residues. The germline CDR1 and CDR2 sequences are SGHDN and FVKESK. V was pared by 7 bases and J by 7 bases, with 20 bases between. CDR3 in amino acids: CASTLSGEGTNEQFF. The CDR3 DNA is TGTGCCAGCACCCTTTCGGGTGAGGGAACAAATGAGCAGTTCTTC. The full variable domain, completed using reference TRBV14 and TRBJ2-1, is EAGVTQFPSHSVIEKGQTVTLRCDPISGHDNLYWYRRVMGKEIKFLLHFVKESKQDESGMPNNRFLAERTGGTYSTLKVQPAELEDSGVYFCASTLSGEGTNEQFFGPGTRLTVL.

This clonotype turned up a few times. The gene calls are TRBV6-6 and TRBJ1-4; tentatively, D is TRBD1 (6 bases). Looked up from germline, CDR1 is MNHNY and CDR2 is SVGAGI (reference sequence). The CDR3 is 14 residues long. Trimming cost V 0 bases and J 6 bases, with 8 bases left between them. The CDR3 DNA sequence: TGTGCCAGCAGTTACTCGGGGGGCGATGAAAAACTGTTTTTT. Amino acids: CASSYSGGDEKLFF.

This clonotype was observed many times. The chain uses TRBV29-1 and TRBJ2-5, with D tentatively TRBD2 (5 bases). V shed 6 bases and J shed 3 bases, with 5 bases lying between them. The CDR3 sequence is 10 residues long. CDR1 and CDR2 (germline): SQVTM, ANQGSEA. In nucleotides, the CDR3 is TGCAGCGTCGGGGAAGAGACCCAGTACTTC. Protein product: CSVGEETQYF.

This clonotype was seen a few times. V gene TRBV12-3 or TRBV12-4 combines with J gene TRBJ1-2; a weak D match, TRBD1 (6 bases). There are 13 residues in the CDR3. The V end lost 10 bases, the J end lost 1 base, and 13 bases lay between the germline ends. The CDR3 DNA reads TGTGCCATCGAAAACAGGGTTAACTATGGCTACACCTTC. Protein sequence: CAIENRVNYGYTF.

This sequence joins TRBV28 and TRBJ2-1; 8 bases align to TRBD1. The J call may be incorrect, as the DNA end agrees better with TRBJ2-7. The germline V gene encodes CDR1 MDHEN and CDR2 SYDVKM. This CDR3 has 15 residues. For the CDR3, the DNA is TGTGCCAGCCTATTAGACTGGACAGGGCACAATGAGCAGTACTTC. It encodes CASLLDWTGHNEQYF.

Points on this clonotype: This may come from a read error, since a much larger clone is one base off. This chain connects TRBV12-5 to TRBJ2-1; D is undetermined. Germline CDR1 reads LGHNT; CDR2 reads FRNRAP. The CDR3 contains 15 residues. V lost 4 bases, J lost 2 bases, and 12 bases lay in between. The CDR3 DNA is TGTGCTAGTGGTTGGGTGGCAGGTACCTACAATGAGCAGTTCTTC. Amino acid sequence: CASGWVAGTYNEQFF.

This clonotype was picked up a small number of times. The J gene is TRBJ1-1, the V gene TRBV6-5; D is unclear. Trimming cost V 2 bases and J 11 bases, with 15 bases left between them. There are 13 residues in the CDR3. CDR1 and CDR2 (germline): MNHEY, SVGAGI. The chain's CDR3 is CASSYGPLGEAFF. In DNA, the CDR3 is TGTGCCAGCAGTTACGGGCCGCTCGGGGAGGCTTTCTTT.

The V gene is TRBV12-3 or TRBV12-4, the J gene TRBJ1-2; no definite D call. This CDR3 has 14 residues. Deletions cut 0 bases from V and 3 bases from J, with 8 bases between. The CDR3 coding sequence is TGTGCCAGCAGTTTAGCAGGTCCCCACTATGGCTACACCTTC. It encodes CASSLAGPHYGYTF.

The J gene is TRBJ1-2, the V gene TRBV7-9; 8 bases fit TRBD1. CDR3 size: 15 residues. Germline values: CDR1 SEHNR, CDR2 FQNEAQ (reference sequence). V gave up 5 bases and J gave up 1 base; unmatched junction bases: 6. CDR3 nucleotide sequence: TGTGCCAGCAGCGGACAGGGCTCCCTTAACTATGGCTACACCTTC. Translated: CASSGQGSLNYGYTF.

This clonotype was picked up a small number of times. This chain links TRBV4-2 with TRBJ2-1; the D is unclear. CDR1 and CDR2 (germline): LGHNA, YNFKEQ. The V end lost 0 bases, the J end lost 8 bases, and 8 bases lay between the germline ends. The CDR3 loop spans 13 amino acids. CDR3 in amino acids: CASSQDVRHEQFF. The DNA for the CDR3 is TGTGCCAGCAGCCAAGATGTCAGACATGAGCAGTTCTTC.